Each of the 28 T cell receptor beta chains below was sequenced from the same sample in a study of shared clonotypes between healthy human individuals. Method: immunoSEQ multiplex PCR; TCRdb's copy keeps in-frame clones and lacks some. The sample lists approximately 2.3 million clones; 80% to 95% were seen once. Material for sequencing was naive CD4+ T cells from PBMCs. Regarding subset: CD45RA+ positively selected. These receptors came from a man aged 18-30 years in good health. Some clones in this sample may be carry-over from other donors' samples.

The rearrangement links TRBV6-6 to TRBJ1-4; 10 bases match TRBD1. The CDR3 has 14 amino acids. V lost 6 bases, J lost 8 bases, and 6 bases stayed unmatched. CDR1 MNHNY and CDR2 SVGAGI come from the germline V gene (reference sequence). The chain's CDR3 is CASRGDRGTEKLFF. CDR3 in DNA: TGTGCCAGCAGAGGGGACAGGGGAACGGAAAAACTGTTTTTT.

The rearrangement links TRBV5-1 to TRBJ2-3; D might be TRBD2 (6 bases). Trimming pared 7 bases from V and 4 bases from J, leaving 10 bases between. The CDR3 runs to 12 residues. In germline, CDR1 is SGHRS, CDR2 YFSETQ. CDR3 sequence: CASFGEADTQYF. CDR3 nucleotide sequence: TGCGCCAGCTTTGGGGAGGCAGATACGCAGTATTTT.

The gene calls are TRBV4-2 and TRBJ2-5; 13 nucleotides match TRBD2. The CDR3 is 18 residues long. Germline lookup yields CDR1 LGHNA and CDR2 YNFKEQ. Germline trimming cut 0 bases from V and 4 bases from J; bases unmatched to any gene: 8. The CDR3 region has the DNA TGTGCCAGCAGCCAAGATAGAGGACTAGCGGGAGTTGGAGAGACCCAGTACTTC. This codes for CASSQDRGLAGVGETQYF.

The chain joins TRBV11-2 to TRBJ2-7; possible D gene TRBD1, 5 bases. Trimming pared 1 base from V and 7 bases from J, leaving 8 bases between. Germline V gene sequence: CDR1 SGHAT, CDR2 FQNNGV. The CDR3 runs 12 residues. The CDR3: CASSLGGREQYF. The DNA of the CDR3 is TGTGCCAGCAGCTTAGGGGGCCGAGAGCAGTACTTC.

This chain uses TRBV27 with TRBJ1-4, with D perhaps matching TRBD1 (5 bases). The CDR3 sequence is 14 residues long. Trimming shortened V by 3 bases and J by 7 bases, and 12 bases separated the two germline ends. Germline-derived CDR1 and CDR2 are MNHEY and SMNVEV (reference sequence). The CDR3 DNA reads TGTGCCAGCAGTTTTCGGCAGGGAAGTGAAAAACTGTTTTTT. Its protein product is CASSFRQGSEKLFF.

The chain combines TRBV7-3 with TRBJ2-1; 8 nucleotides align to TRBD2. Germline CDR1 SGHTA, CDR2 FQGTGA. This CDR3 comprises 14 residues. J lost 2 bases, V lost 8 bases, and 5 bases had no gene match. The CDR3 here is CASGAGGPYNEQFF. CDR3 coding DNA: TGTGCCAGCGGGGCGGGAGGACCCTACAATGAGCAGTTCTTC.

With respect to this clone: This CDR3 is also generated by other DNA sequences in the sample. The chain has TRBV18 and TRBJ1-1; D is possibly TRBD1 (6 bases). This CDR3 spans 14 amino acids. Trimming stripped 0 bases from V and 4 bases from J, with 9 bases between. Germline V CDR1 and CDR2: KGHSH, LQKENI. CDR3 sequence (DNA): TGTGCCAGCTCACCACCCCAAGGGGGCACTGAAGCTTTCTTT. This sequence encodes CASSPPQGGTEAFF.

The chain is built from TRBV10-1 and TRBJ2-3; TRBD2 aligns across 13 bases. The CDR3 has 17 residues. The germline V gene encodes CDR1 WNHNN and CDR2 SYGVQD (reference sequence). V trimming: 4 bases; J trimming: 2 bases; junction bases outside the gene matches: 6. CDR3 sequence (DNA): TGCGCCAGCAGTGGGCCCGGGACTAGCGGGACCACAGATACGCAGTATTTT. Its translation: CASSGPGTSGTTDTQYF.

As concerns this clone: Other DNA variants within this sample encode the same CDR3. The rearrangement joins TRBV11-2 to TRBJ2-7, with TRBD2 matching over 14 bases. Trimming took 5 bases from V and 2 from J; bases not matched to a gene: 2. Germline lookup yields CDR1 SGHAT and CDR2 FQNNGV. This CDR3 comprises 15 residues. CDR3 residues: CASSRLAGGTYEQYF. The CDR3 DNA reads as TGTGCCAGCAGCCGACTAGCGGGAGGGACCTACGAGCAGTACTTC.

The chain uses TRBV27 and TRBJ2-3; maybe TRBD1 (5 bases). The germline gives CDR1 MNHEY, CDR2 SMNVEV (reference sequence). Trimming stripped 3 bases from V and 0 bases from J, with 10 bases between. CDR3 length equals 15 residues. The DNA of the CDR3 is TGTGCCAGCAGTTTGATACAGGCTAGCACAGATACGCAGTATTTT. Translated: CASSLIQASTDTQYF.

This rearrangement joins TRBV7-8 to TRBJ1-2; D is perhaps TRBD1 (6 bases). The CDR3 totals 14 residues. Looked up from germline, CDR1 is SGHVS and CDR2 is FQNEAQ. With 4 bases removed from V and 3 bases from J, the gap between germline ends came to 12 bases. This chain's CDR3 is CASSSYREDYGYTF. The CDR3 DNA follows: TGTGCCAGCAGCTCCTACAGGGAGGACTATGGCTACACCTTC.

This sequence joins TRBV19 and TRBJ1-5; 8 nucleotides match TRBD1. The germline CDR1 and CDR2 sequences are LNHDA and SQIVND (reference sequence). The trim removed 6 bases at V and 0 bases at J, leaving 13 bases unmatched. The CDR3 consists of 18 residues. As DNA, the CDR3 is TGTGCCAGTAGGAGGGTCACCGGGACAGGCTATAGCAATCAGCCCCAGCATTTT. This codes for CASRRVTGTGYSNQPQHF. The complete variable domain, with remaining parts taken from reference TRBV19 and TRBJ1-5, reads DGGITQSPKYLFRKEGQNVTLSCEQNLNHDAMYWYRQDPGQGLRLIYYSQIVNDFQKGDIAEGYSVSREKKESFPLTVTSAQKNPTAFYLCASRRVTGTGYSNQPQHFGDGTRLSIL.

The chain is built from TRBV5-1 and TRBJ2-3, with D possibly being TRBD2 (6 bases). This CDR3 has 18 residues. V lost 5 bases and J lost 2, with 24 bases in between. Germline-derived CDR1 and CDR2 are SGHRS and YFSETQ. For the CDR3, the DNA is TGCGCCAGCAGTTCGCCCCGCACGACTAGTAGTTTCACAGATACGCAGTATTTT. Its protein is CASSSPRTTSSFTDTQYF. The full variable domain, with the rest looked up from reference TRBV5-1 and TRBJ2-3, is KAGVTQTPRYLIKTRGQQVTLSCSPISGHRSVSWYQQTPGQGLQFLFEYFSETQRNKGNFPGRFSGRQFSNSRSEMNVSTLELGDSALYLCASSSPRTTSSFTDTQYFGPGTRLTVL.

J is TRBJ1-6 and V is TRBV30; D uncertain. Germline V CDR1 and CDR2: GTSNPN, SVGIG (reference sequence). V lost 3 bases and J lost 7, with 13 bases in between. This CDR3 is 14 amino acids long. CDR3: CAWSKGFKNSPLHF. In DNA, the CDR3 is TGTGCCTGGAGCAAAGGGTTTAAAAATTCACCCCTCCACTTT.

The chain uses TRBV9 and TRBJ2-2; 8 bases map to TRBD2. Germline V gene lookup returns CDR1 SGDLS and CDR2 YYNGEE. The J segment lost 1 base and the V segment lost 4 bases, leaving 9 bases of the junction unmatched. This CDR3 comprises 17 residues. The CDR3 here is CASSTQATSVNTGELFF. CDR3 in DNA: TGTGCCAGCAGCACCCAAGCGACTAGCGTGAACACCGGGGAGCTGTTTTTT. Based on the CDR3 plus reference TRBV9 and TRBJ2-2, the full variable domain is DSGVTQTPKHLITATGQRVTLRCSPRSGDLSVYWYQQSLDQGLQFLIQYYNGEERAKGNILERFSAQQFPDLHSELNLSSLELGDSALYFCASSTQATSVNTGELFFGEGSRLTVL.

V is TRBV5-1 and J is TRBJ2-5; the match to TRBD2 covers 13 bases. The ends lost 4 bases at V and 1 base at J; junction bases unmatched: 13. Germline V gives CDR1 SGHRS, CDR2 YFSETQ. The CDR3 runs 19 residues. CDR3 nucleotide sequence: TGCGCCAGCAGCGACCGGACTAGCGGGAGAGGGGCCTCCCAAGAGACCCAGTACTTC. As protein: CASSDRTSGRGASQETQYF. Using reference TRBV5-1 and TRBJ2-5 for the parts outside the CDR3, the full variable domain is KAGVTQTPRYLIKTRGQQVTLSCSPISGHRSVSWYQQTPGQGLQFLFEYFSETQRNKGNFPGRFSGRQFSNSRSEMNVSTLELGDSALYLCASSDRTSGRGASQETQYFGPGTRLLVL.

CDR3: CASSLGAGTGLNIQYF. As DNA, the CDR3 is TGTGCCAGCAGCTTAGGGGCGGGGACAGGGCTAAACATTCAGTACTTC. This rearrangement joins TRBV7-8 to TRBJ2-4; TRBD1 aligns across 9 bases. The germline V gene has CDR1 SGHVS and CDR2 FQNEAQ. CDR3 length: 16 residues. Trimming cost V 1 base and J 6 bases; bases outside gene matches: 7.

The V gene is TRBV4-2, the J gene TRBJ2-1; possibly TRBD1 for D (7 bases). Germline-derived CDR1 and CDR2 are LGHNA and YNFKEQ. Trimming took off 1 base at V and 6 bases at J, with 16 bases between the two ends. The CDR3 length is 16 residues. This chain's CDR3 is CASSQGQGGLGNEQFF. DNA of the CDR3: TGTGCCAGCAGCCAAGGACAGGGAGGATTGGGCAATGAGCAGTTCTTC.

The chain links TRBV6-6 to TRBJ1-2; D not resolved. Germline CDR1 reads MNHNY; CDR2 reads SVGAGI (reference sequence). Trimming stripped 6 bases from V and 8 bases from J, with 19 bases between. The length of the CDR3 is 14 residues. This CDR3 reads CASSPFLGPEGYTF. For the CDR3, the DNA is TGTGCCAGCAGCCCTTTCCTGGGTCCGGAGGGCTACACCTTC.

V is TRBV7-2 and J is TRBJ1-2; D not resolved. The CDR3 is 12 amino acids. V lost 5 bases to trimming and J lost 8 bases, with 12 bases between them. Per germline, CDR1 SGHTA and CDR2 FQGNSA. This CDR3 reads CASSPGLVGYTF. The DNA for the CDR3 is TGTGCCAGCAGCCCCGGCTTGGTCGGCTACACCTTC.

The chain uses TRBV6-5 and TRBJ2-7, with TRBD1 matching over 8 bases. The germline V gene has CDR1 MNHEY and CDR2 SVGAGI. The CDR3 loop spans 15 amino acids. J gave up 3 bases and V 5 bases, and 9 bases lay outside the gene matches. The CDR3 loop is CASSRQDRAFYEQYF. In nucleotides, the CDR3 is TGTGCCAGCAGTCGGCAGGACAGGGCGTTCTACGAGCAGTACTTC.

This rearrangement joins TRBV28 to TRBJ2-7, with a possible D match to TRBD2 (6 bases). The CDR3 consists of 15 residues. CDR1 MDHEN and CDR2 SYDVKM come from the germline V gene. Trimming cost V 6 bases and J 3 bases, with 18 bases left between them. For the CDR3, the DNA is TGTGCCAGCAGCTCCCACAGGACTAATGGCTACGAGCAGTACTTC. This translates into CASSSHRTNGYEQYF.

Only a few counts were recorded for this clone. The CDR3 spells CASQGATEAFF. CDR3 DNA: TGTGCCAGCCAGGGAGCCACTGAAGCTTTCTTT. This rearrangement joins TRBV28 to TRBJ1-1; D is perhaps TRBD1 (5 bases). Germline CDR1 and CDR2: MDHEN and SYDVKM. The CDR3 loop spans 11 amino acids. Trimming removed 8 bases at V and 4 bases at J, with 8 bases between.

The chain uses TRBV6-6 and TRBJ2-7; 9 bases are shared with TRBD1. V dropped 5 bases and J dropped 2; count of bases not matched to a gene: 4. Germline V gene sequence: CDR1 MNHNY, CDR2 SVGAGI (reference sequence). The CDR3 spans 14 residues. CDR3 region: CASSGQGPTYEQYF. The CDR3 nucleotides are TGTGCCAGCAGTGGACAGGGGCCGACCTACGAGCAGTACTTC.

The genes are TRBV23-1 and TRBJ2-1; 7 bases match TRBD1. TRBV23-1 is recorded as an ORF, its role being uncertain. V dropped 2 bases and J dropped 10; count of bases not matched to a gene: 11. CDR3 length equals 15 residues. The chain's CDR3 is CASSQHYRGHQEQFF. For the CDR3, the DNA is TGCGCCAGCAGTCAACATTACAGGGGCCACCAGGAGCAGTTCTTC.

This clone was seen a single time. The V gene is TRBV18, the J gene TRBJ2-3, with D maybe TRBD2 (6 bases). V lost 6 bases and J 2 bases, leaving 12 bases between the germline ends. The V gene's germline CDR1 is KGHSH and CDR2 LQKENI. This CDR3 has 14 residues. CDR3 in DNA: TGTGCCAGCTCGAGCGGGTCGAACACAGATACGCAGTATTTT. It translates to CASSSGSNTDTQYF.

The sample holds a few counts of this clone. V usage is TRBV19 and J usage is TRBJ1-5; maybe TRBD1 (5 bases). V was clipped by 4 bases and J by 6 bases, with 13 bases between them. Germline assignment: CDR1 LNHDA and CDR2 SQIVND (reference sequence). The CDR3 totals 14 residues. Written as DNA, the CDR3 is TGTGCCAGTAGTACGGCGCAGGGCGGTCAGCCCCAGCATTTT. This encodes CASSTAQGGQPQHF.

Here the CDR3 DNA reads TGCGCCAGCAGCCTTAAACTAGCGGGAGGCCGGGGGGAGCTGTTTTTT. This gives the protein CASSLKLAGGRGELFF. The genes are TRBV4-3 and TRBJ2-2; 12 bases match TRBD2. CDR3 length equals 16 residues. V dropped 4 bases and J dropped 8; count of bases not matched to a gene: 8. Germline loops: CDR1 LGHNA, CDR2 YSLEER.